This entry lists 5 T cell receptor beta chains sequenced from one sample in a study of shared clonotypes between healthy human individuals. The data were produced by immunoSEQ multiplex PCR, yet TCRdb's version contains in-frame clones alone and is incomplete. The sample records over a million clones, just under 99% being singletons. Sequencing was performed on naive CD4+ T cells sorted from blood. Subset reported: CD45RA+ positively selected. The source of these receptors is a man aged 30 to 39 in good health.

This chain uses TRBV10-2 with TRBJ2-2; D may be TRBD2 (5 bases). Trimming stripped 4 bases from V and 9 bases from J, with 15 bases between. This CDR3 is built from 14 residues. Germline CDR1 is WSHSY and CDR2 is SAAADI. The CDR3 loop is CASSGLAAYRELFF. CDR3 nucleotide sequence: TGCGCCAGCAGTGGGCTAGCTGCCTACAGGGAGCTGTTTTTT.

The V call is TRBV4-3, the J call TRBJ2-2; the D is unclear. Germline CDR1 and CDR2: LGHNA and YSLEER. V lost 0 bases and J lost 7, with 12 bases in between. There are 15 residues in the CDR3. For the CDR3, the DNA is TGCGCCAGCAGCCAAGATAACTCCCTCGGCGGGGAGCTGTTTTTT. Amino acid sequence: CASSQDNSLGGELFF.

The V gene is TRBV28, the J gene TRBJ2-2; D may be TRBD2 (5 bases). Germline values: CDR1 MDHEN, CDR2 SYDVKM. Trimming stripped 6 bases from V and 1 base from J, with 9 bases between. The CDR3 is 14 amino acids. CDR3 sequence: CASSGIRNTGELFF. The CDR3 nucleotides are TGTGCCAGCAGCGGGATCAGGAACACCGGGGAGCTGTTTTTT.

This chain links TRBV28 with TRBJ2-1; D is possibly TRBD2 (6 bases). Trimming removed 6 bases at V and 6 bases at J, with 24 bases between. Germline loops: CDR1 MDHEN, CDR2 SYDVKM. The CDR3 runs 17 residues. The CDR3 DNA follows: TGTGCCAGCAGGGGTCCCCTATGGGGGGAGCGTCTCAATGAGCAGTTCTTC. It is translated as CASRGPLWGERLNEQFF.

V gene TRBV4-2 combines with J gene TRBJ2-7; tentatively, D is TRBD2 (5 bases). CDR1 LGHNA and CDR2 YNFKEQ come from the germline V gene. Deletions cut 0 bases from V and 4 bases from J, with 16 bases between. The CDR3 is 16 amino acids. CDR3 amino acids: CASSQDSLANLYEQYF. CDR3 sequence (DNA): TGTGCCAGCAGCCAAGATTCGCTAGCAAACCTTTACGAGCAGTACTTC.